The 14 T cell receptor beta chains presented below share a single source sample, sequenced in a study of cytomegalovirus exposure and HLA in healthy donors. The PCR ran on 60 Vbeta and 13 Jbeta primers. Using immunoSEQ multiplex PCR, the repertoire was profiled, and TCRdb retains in-frame clones only, with some absent. This listing includes about 200,000 clones. Sequencing was done on a sample of PBMCs. The receptors originated from a woman younger than 45 in good health and CMV-seropositive.

This chain connects TRBV29-1 to TRBJ2-5; TRBD2 matches at 12 bases. Germline CDR1 SQVTM, CDR2 ANQGSEA. Losses at the gene ends were 4 bases for V and 11 bases for J; bases not matched to a gene: 11. The CDR3 has 14 residues. The CDR3 spells CSVAPGRLAGEQYF. The CDR3 DNA reads as TGCAGCGTTGCCCCCGGAAGACTAGCGGGAGAGCAGTACTTC.

CDR3 nucleotides: TGTGCCAGCAGCCAGGGGGCGGGAACTAGCACAGATACGCAGTATTTT. Its protein product is CASSQGAGTSTDTQYF. V usage is TRBV5-4 and J usage is TRBJ2-3; 8 bases line up with TRBD1. This CDR3 has 16 amino acids. The J segment lost 0 bases and the V segment lost 4 bases, leaving 7 bases of the junction unmatched. CDR1 and CDR2 (germline): SGHNT, YYREEE (reference sequence).

This rearrangement joins TRBV5-1 to TRBJ2-3; 7 bases are shared with TRBD1. V was pared by 3 bases and J by 1 base, with 11 bases of the junction left unmatched. Germline CDR1 and CDR2: SGHRS and YFSETQ. The CDR3 runs to 17 residues. This chain's CDR3 is CASSYSDRAARTDTQYF. CDR3 coding DNA: TGCGCCAGCAGCTACAGCGACAGGGCTGCACGCACAGATACGCAGTATTTT.

The CDR3 is CASSTSNGGAYGYTF. As DNA, the CDR3 is TGTGCCAGTAGTACGTCCAATGGGGGGGCCTATGGCTACACCTTC. The genes are TRBV19 and TRBJ1-2; tentatively, D is TRBD1 (6 bases). The CDR3 is 15 residues long. CDR1 and CDR2 (germline): LNHDA, SQIVND (reference sequence). Trimming took off 4 bases at V and 4 bases at J, with 16 bases between the two ends.

The gene calls are TRBV11-2 and TRBJ1-2; D remains unclear. Germline CDR1 is SGHAT and CDR2 is FQNNGV. The CDR3 sequence is 14 residues long. V was cut by 0 bases and J by 8 bases, with 13 bases left in between. CDR3 sequence reads: CASSLDVGQEGYTF. In nucleotides, the CDR3 is TGTGCCAGCAGCTTAGATGTGGGTCAGGAAGGCTACACCTTC. The variable domain in full, with the rest retrieved from reference TRBV11-2 and TRBJ1-2, is EAGVAQSPRYKIIEKRQSVAFWCNPISGHATLYWYQQILGQGPKLLIQFQNNGVVDDSQLPKDRFSAERLKGVDSTLKIQPAKLEDSAVYLCASSLDVGQEGYTFGSGTRLTVV.

The genes are TRBV4-3 and TRBJ2-5, with a tentative D call TRBD1 (5 bases). The J call may not be correct, given that the DNA end is closer to TRBJ2-7. The CDR3 extends over 16 amino acids. CDR1 LGHNA and CDR2 YSLEER come from the germline V gene. Here the CDR3 DNA reads TGCGCCAGCAGCCAAGATCGGGCAGGGCCATCCTACGAGCAGTACTTC. Encoded protein: CASSQDRAGPSYEQYF.

This rearrangement joins TRBV6-5 to TRBJ1-4, with 7 bases matching TRBD1. Germline loops: CDR1 MNHEY, CDR2 SVGAGI. The CDR3 totals 14 residues. With 0 bases clipped from V and 5 bases from J, the junction kept 0 bases outside the gene matches. CDR3 DNA sequence: TGTGCCAGCAGTTACTCACAGGGGAATGAAAAACTGTTTTTT. Residues: CASSYSQGNEKLFF.

The chain combines TRBV11-2 with TRBJ2-7, with D unresolved. V was clipped by 2 bases and J by 3 bases, with 8 bases between them. From germline, CDR1 is SGHAT and CDR2 FQNNGV. CDR3 length: 13 amino acids. CDR3 nucleotide sequence: TGTGCCAGCAGCTTAATGCTAGGCTACGAGCAGTACTTC. Translation: CASSLMLGYEQYF. The entire variable domain, with the rest obtained from reference TRBV11-2 and TRBJ2-7, is as follows: EAGVAQSPRYKIIEKRQSVAFWCNPISGHATLYWYQQILGQGPKLLIQFQNNGVVDDSQLPKDRFSAERLKGVDSTLKIQPAKLEDSAVYLCASSLMLGYEQYFGPGTRLTVT.

The gene calls are TRBV19 and TRBJ2-6; 7 nucleotides agree with TRBD1. V was pared by 0 bases and J by 1 base, with 21 bases of the junction left unmatched. Germline CDR1 is LNHDA and CDR2 is SQIVND (reference sequence). This CDR3 region has 23 residues. The CDR3 DNA reads as TGTGCCAGTAGTATAGACCCGACAGGGCTCGATGGCCGGGGCTTATCTGGGGCCAACGTCCTGACTTTC. It yields the protein CASSIDPTGLDGRGLSGANVLTF.

The chain uses TRBV29-1 and TRBJ1-1; no clear D. CDR3 size: 14 residues. Trimming cost V 8 bases and J 4 bases, with 20 bases left between them. The germline CDR1 and CDR2 sequences are SQVTM and ANQGSEA. CDR3 residues: CSLQGSPEGTEAFF. The CDR3 region has the DNA TGCAGCCTACAAGGCTCCCCCGAGGGCACTGAAGCTTTCTTT. The full variable domain, its missing parts supplied by reference TRBV29-1 and TRBJ1-1, is SAVISQKPSRDICQRGTSLTIQCQVDSQVTMMFWYRQQPGQSLTLIATANQGSEATYESGFVIDKFPISRPNLTFSTLTVSNMSPEDSSIYLCSLQGSPEGTEAFFGQGTRLTVV.

V gene TRBV7-2 combines with J gene TRBJ2-7, with TRBD2 identical over 11 bases. V was pared by 5 bases and J by 6 bases, with 3 bases of the junction left unmatched. The germline CDR1 and CDR2 sequences are SGHTA and FQGNSA. This CDR3 is built from 13 residues. The CDR3 protein is CASSPLAGGEQYF. The CDR3 bases are TGTGCCAGCAGCCCTCTAGCGGGAGGCGAGCAGTACTTC. Full variable domain (outside the CDR3, taken from reference TRBV7-2 and TRBJ2-7): GAGVSQSPSNKVTEKGKDVELRCDPISGHTALYWYRQSLGQGLEFLIYFQGNSAPDKSGLPSDRFSAERTGGSVSTLTIQRTQQEDSAVYLCASSPLAGGEQYFGPGTRLTVT.

The chain employs TRBV30 and TRBJ2-7, with a weak D call TRBD2 (6 bases). The CDR3 runs 14 residues. From germline, CDR1 is GTSNPN and CDR2 SVGIG (reference sequence). Trimming removed 0 bases at V and 6 bases at J, with 15 bases between. CDR3 residues: CAWSVRAGQSEQYF. CDR3 coding DNA: TGTGCCTGGAGTGTACGGGCGGGGCAGAGCGAGCAGTACTTC. Combining the CDR3 with reference TRBV30 and TRBJ2-7 gives the whole variable domain SQTIHQWPATLVQPVGSPLSLECTVEGTSNPNLYWYRQAAGRGLQLLFYSVGIGQISSEVPQNLSASRPQDRQFILSSKKLLLSDSGFYLCAWSVRAGQSEQYFGPGTRLTVT.

This chain joins TRBV29-1 and TRBJ1-2; TRBD1 matches at 10 bases. Germline CDR1 is SQVTM and CDR2 is ANQGSEA. V was pared by 6 bases and J by 3 bases, with 10 bases of the junction left unmatched. This CDR3 has 15 residues. CDR3 DNA: TGCAGCGTACCGGACAGGGGGGATTTTGACTATGGCTACACCTTC. This translates into CSVPDRGDFDYGYTF.

To note about this clone: The sample carries other DNA sequences with the same CDR3. This sequence joins TRBV5-4 and TRBJ2-7; TRBD2 might be the D (5 bases). Deletions cut 1 base from V and 6 bases from J, with 5 bases between. The CDR3 contains 11 residues. The germline V gene has CDR1 SGHNT and CDR2 YYREEE (reference sequence). The CDR3 region has the DNA TGTGCCAGCAGCTTGCGGGGCGAGCAGTACTTC. It encodes CASSLRGEQYF.